This T cell receptor (beta chain) was documented in a study of blood T cell repertoires in COVID-19. Study in general: PBMCs, B-cell-depleted T cells, or T cells were the source of the cDNA or gDNA that made up the material.

Clones were read by immunoSEQ multiplex PCR, and TCRdb kept only the in-frame ones, dropping some. The repertoire holds about 230,000 clones, with roughly 84% as singletons. This CDR3 is built from 16 residues. Germline V gene lookup returns CDR1 SGHDT and CDR2 YYEEEE. J was trimmed by 8 bases and V by 4 bases; bases with no gene match: 10. Sequenced input: peripheral blood. The chain links TRBV5-6 to TRBJ2-1; 12 bases are a match to TRBD2. This receptor was identified in a man aged 40-50 years with acute or convalescent COVID-19. The CDR3 DNA reads TGTGCCAGCAGCCTAGGACTAGCGGGGCTTGTGCATGAGCAGTTCTTC. Translated, it gives CASSLGLAGLVHEQFF.